Below, 2 T cell receptor beta chains from the same sample are listed, as sequenced in a study of blood T cell repertoires in COVID-19. Clones were read by immunoSEQ multiplex PCR, and TCRdb kept only the in-frame ones, dropping some. This table holds about 350,000 clones, 87% found once. Sequencing was carried out using peripheral blood. The receptors shown here come from a woman between 50 and 59 years old with COVID-19, enrolled during active disease.

The chain carries TRBV11-1 and TRBJ2-3; 12 bases fit TRBD2. CDR1 and CDR2 from the germline V gene are SGHAT and FQDESV (reference sequence). The CDR3 is 16 residues long. J gave up 3 bases and V 5 bases, and 6 bases lay outside the gene matches. The CDR3 loop is CASSPRLAGATDTQYF. CDR3 in DNA: TGTGCCAGCAGCCCTAGACTAGCGGGAGCGACAGATACGCAGTATTTT.

The chain couples TRBV5-1 to TRBJ2-4; 11 bases map to TRBD1. After removal of 4 bases from V and 8 bases from J, the junction contained 5 bases not matched to a gene. Germline lookup yields CDR1 SGHRS and CDR2 YFSETQ. The CDR3 length is 14 residues. The CDR3 bases are TGCGCCAGCAGCCCAGGACAGGGGGCAGACATTCAGTACTTC. Translated: CASSPGQGADIQYF. Supplemented by reference TRBV5-1 and TRBJ2-4, the full variable domain reads KAGVTQTPRYLIKTRGQQVTLSCSPISGHRSVSWYQQTPGQGLQFLFEYFSETQRNKGNFPGRFSGRQFSNSRSEMNVSTLELGDSALYLCASSPGQGADIQYFGAGTRLSVL.